Listed below are T cell receptor beta chains from one sample, sequenced in a study of blood T cells in healthy people across ages. TCRdb reanalysed the 5' RACE reads using MiXCR and keeps one entry per CDR3 protein. In the table there are some 890,000 distinct CDR3 sequences, about 29% of which are singletons. These data were also filed under a second study, of T cells of mothers and their children.

Input material: blood. These receptors were collected from a woman between 35 and 50 years old in good health. Both conserved end residues are part of each CDR3. A D gene is named only where the DNA matches it firmly. A clone size is listed for some rows: how often the clone was seen (once, few, many), or a class if it is expanded.

size	D	V	length	J	DNA	CDR3
many	-	TRBV28	16	TRBJ1-1	TGTGCCAGCAGTTTAGGTCGGGGACGCCCGGACACTGAAGCTTTCTTT	CASSLGRGRPDTEAFF
-	TRBD1	TRBV20-1	14	TRBJ1-5	TGCAGTGCTCTACAGGGGTCGAGCAGTCAGCCCCAGCATTTT	CSALQGSSSQPQHF
few	-	TRBV7-3	13	TRBJ1-2	TGTGCCAGCAGCAAAGACGCTAACTATGGCTACACCTTC	CASSKDANYGYTF
once	-	TRBV5-1	14	TRBJ2-5	TGCGCCAGCAGCGGAGGGACCACCCGAGAGACCCAGTACTTC	CASSGGTTRETQYF
few	TRBD1	TRBV20-1	14	TRBJ1-1	TGCAGTGCTAGCCAGACAGGGGAGAACACTGAAGCTTTCTTT	CSASQTGENTEAFF
-	-	TRBV2	14	TRBJ2-5	TGTGCCAGCAGTAAGAGGGGGGTATCGGGAGAGCAGTACTTC	CASSKRGVSGEQYF
few	TRBD2	TRBV7-4	15	TRBJ2-3	TGTGCCAGCAGCTTATGTCGGCGGGGGATTAATACGCAGTATTTT	CASSLCRRGINTQYF
many	-	TRBV20-1	19	TRBJ2-1	TGCAGTGCTAGAGATAAGAGAGGGGCGCTCCGTCTTCTCTACAATGAGCAGTTCTTC	CSARDKRGALRLLYNEQFF
many	-	TRBV7-8	15	TRBJ2-7	TGTGCCAGCAGCTTAGGGGCAGGGGACTCCTACGAGCAGTACTTC	CASSLGAGDSYEQYF
few	-	TRBV7-3	13	TRBJ2-3	TGTGCCAGCAGCTTAAGCCCCCAAGATACGCAGTATTTT	CASSLSPQDTQYF
-	TRBD2	TRBV3-1	16	TRBJ2-5	TGTGCCAGCAGCCAAGGGGTAGGCGGGGGGCGAGAGACCCAGTACTTC	CASSQGVGGGRETQYF
-	-	TRBV16	14	TRBJ1-1	TGTGCCAGCAGCCTGACGGCCGTTAACACTGAAGCTTTCTTT	CASSLTAVNTEAFF
few	-	TRBV12-3/TRBV12-4	13	TRBJ2-5	TGTGCCAGCAGTTTAGGGGCTCCCCAGACCCAGTACTTC	CASSLGAPQTQYF
few	-	TRBV6-1	14	TRBJ1-2	TGTGCCAGCAGTGAAGGCGGCTGGAACTATGGCTACACCTTC	CASSEGGWNYGYTF
few	TRBD1	TRBV29-1	13	TRBJ2-3	TGCAGCGTTGGGGGGACAGGGAGAGATACGCAGTATTTT	CSVGGTGRDTQYF
-	-	TRBV9	16	TRBJ2-3	TGTGCCAGCAGCGTAGGCGTGGGGCTCAGCACAGATACGCAGTATTTT	CASSVGVGLSTDTQYF
many	TRBD1	TRBV29-1	13	TRBJ2-7	TGCAGCGCTCTGACAGGGGGCCAGGGGGAGCAGTACTTC	CSALTGGQGEQYF
few	-	TRBV9	12	TRBJ2-7	TGTGCCAGCAGCGTACTCTCGGGAGAGCAGTACTTC	CASSVLSGEQYF
-	-	TRBV11-2	16	TRBJ2-1	TGTGCCAGCAGCCCCCGGGTCGGGGACTCCTACAATGAGCAGTTCTTC	CASSPRVGDSYNEQFF
-	-	TRBV7-2	13	TRBJ2-1	TGTGCCAGCAGCTCTGGAATAAACAATGAGCAGTTCTTC	CASSSGINNEQFF
-	-	TRBV7-2	11	TRBJ2-5	TGTGCCAGCAGCTCCAGGGTTTCCCAGTACTTC	CASSSRVSQYF
many	-	TRBV11-2	13	TRBJ1-2	TGTGCCAGCAGCGGCGGCCCGTCGAGAGGCTACACCTTC	CASSGGPSRGYTF
-	-	TRBV14	14	TRBJ2-7	TGTACCAGCAGCCAAGATGGGTTTTCCTACGAGCAGTACTTC	CTSSQDGFSYEQYF
few	-	TRBV19	14	TRBJ2-7	TGTGCCAGTAGTAAGAAGGGATTAGACTACGAGCAGTACTTC	CASSKKGLDYEQYF
-	TRBD2	TRBV7-8	17	TRBJ2-1	TGTCCCAGCAGCTACGGGACTAGCGGCACTACCTACAATGAGCAGTTCTTC	CPSSYGTSGTTYNEQFF
-	TRBD1	TRBV6-2/TRBV6-3	15	TRBJ1-1	TGTGCCAGCAGCTATAGGACAGGGGGTAACACTGAAGCTTTCTTT	CASSYRTGGNTEAFF
few	TRBD2	TRBV15	16	TRBJ2-7	TGTGCCACCAGCAGAGATCTTAGCGGGGGGGCCCACGAGCAGTACTTC	CATSRDLSGGAHEQYF
-	-	TRBV1	13	TRBJ1-1	TGCACCAGCAGCCAAGGAGACAGCACTGAAGCTTTCTTT	CTSSQGDSTEAFF
many	-	TRBV5-4	13	TRBJ1-4	TGTGCCAGCAGCTTGCGGGACAATGAAAAACTGTTTTTT	CASSLRDNEKLFF
-	-	TRBV20-1	14	TRBJ2-1	TGCAGTGCTAGAGATAGGCGGCGGCTGCGGGAGCAGTTCTTC	CSARDRRRLREQFF
few	TRBD1	TRBV7-8	16	TRBJ2-1	TGTGCCAGCAGCAAGAGACAGGGGGCAGGCTACAATGAGCAGTTCTTC	CASSKRQGAGYNEQFF
-	-	TRBV5-1	15	TRBJ2-7	TGCGCCAGCAGCTTCCAGTGGGGTAGCTCCTACGAGCAGTACTTC	CASSFQWGSSYEQYF
-	-	TRBV12-5	16	TRBJ2-2	TGTGCTAGTGGTTTGGTAGAGCGGGTGAACACCGGGGAGCTGTTTTTT	CASGLVERVNTGELFF
many	-	TRBV20-1	10	TRBJ2-1	TGCAGTGCCCCGGGGTCTGAGCAGTTCTTC	CSAPGSEQFF
few	-	TRBV7-2	13	TRBJ2-3	TGTGCCAGCAGCTTAGGCCAATGGGATACGCAGTATTTT	CASSLGQWDTQYF
-	-	TRBV7-6	13	TRBJ1-5	TGTGCCAGCAGCTCAAGGGCGAATCAGCCCCAGCATTTT	CASSSRANQPQHF
-	TRBD2	TRBV5-1	16	TRBJ2-1	TGCGCCAGCAAAAACTTTGGGGGGGGCTCCTACAATGAGCAGTTCTTC	CASKNFGGGSYNEQFF
-	-	TRBV20-1	13	TRBJ1-1	TGCAGTGCTAGCCGTTATACAGGCCTTGAAGCTTTCTTT	CSASRYTGLEAFF
-	-	TRBV13	15	TRBJ2-7	TGTGCCAGCAGCCCCTCGCCGGGACGTTCCTACGAGCAGTACTTC	CASSPSPGRSYEQYF
-	-	TRBV2	14	TRBJ1-2	TGTGCCAGCACACAGGGAACTATAAACTATGGCTACACCTTC	CASTQGTINYGYTF
-	-	TRBV6-1	19	TRBJ2-2	TGTGCCAGCAGTCAATGGACAGTCCCCGACAGGATTAAGACCGGGGAGCTGTTTTTT	CASSQWTVPDRIKTGELFF
few	-	TRBV1	16	TRBJ2-5	TGCACCAGCAGCGAGAAGACTAGCGGCACGCAAGAGACCCAGTACTTC	CTSSEKTSGTQETQYF
few	-	TRBV12-3/TRBV12-4	14	TRBJ2-5	TGTGCCAGCAGTTTGGCCAGGGTCGTTAAGACCCAGTACTTC	CASSLARVVKTQYF
many	-	TRBV27	14	TRBJ1-2	TGTGCCAGCAGTTTATTAGGGAGTAACTATGGCTACACCTTC	CASSLLGSNYGYTF
many	TRBD1	TRBV20-1	15	TRBJ2-7	TGCAGTGCTAGCTCGGGACAGGGGGCTTCCTACGAGCAGTACTTC	CSASSGQGASYEQYF
few	-	TRBV15	19	TRBJ1-2	TGTGCCACCAGCAGAGATTACATGGGCAGGGCCCATTTTATCTATGGCTACACCTTC	CATSRDYMGRAHFIYGYTF